This TCR beta chain was recorded in a study of tumor-infiltrating lymphocytes in localized non-small cell lung cancer. Turning to the study itself: Several tumor histologies, both smoking statuses, and some post-neoadjuvant chemotherapy samples were included.

Repertoires were generated with immunoSEQ multiplex PCR, while TCRdb's copy carries only in-frame clones and drops some. Seen here are about 16,000 clones, roughly 69% observed once, and the top ten hold approximately 6.5%. Worth noting for this clone: No antigen is known for it.

Study-wide results and limits: Tumor T-cell fraction from TCR sequencing was not associated with recurrence-free survival (p = 0.61).

Germline values: CDR1 MNHNS, CDR2 SASEGT. Trimming removed 2 bases from V and 5 bases from J, with 18 bases in between. This CDR3 region has 17 residues. The V gene is TRBV6-1, the J gene TRBJ1-4, with no clear D. The clonotype originates from a human donor with non-small cell lung cancer. The specimen was lung tumor tissue. The CDR3 DNA is TGTGCCAGCAGTGAATTGGATTCCGTCCCGGAGAATGAAAAACTGTTTTTT. The encoded protein is CASSELDSVPENEKLFF.